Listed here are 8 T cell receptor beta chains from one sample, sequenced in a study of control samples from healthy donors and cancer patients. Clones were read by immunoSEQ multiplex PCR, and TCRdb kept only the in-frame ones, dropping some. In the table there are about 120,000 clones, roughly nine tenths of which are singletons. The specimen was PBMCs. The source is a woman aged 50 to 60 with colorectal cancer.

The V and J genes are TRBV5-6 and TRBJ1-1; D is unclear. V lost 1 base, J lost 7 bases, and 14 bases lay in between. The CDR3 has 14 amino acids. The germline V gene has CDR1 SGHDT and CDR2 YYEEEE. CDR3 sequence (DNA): TGTGCCAGCAGCTTGATGGGGAAACTCAATGAAGCTTTCTTT. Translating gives CASSLMGKLNEAFF.

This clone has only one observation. The CDR3 DNA is TGTGCCAGCAGTTCCCTAGCGGGACCGGCCTACGAGCAGTACTTC. This codes for CASSSLAGPAYEQYF. This chain joins TRBV27 and TRBJ2-7; 9 nucleotides line up with TRBD2. The CDR3 contains 15 residues. The V and J ends lost 4 bases and 2 bases, in that order; junction bases with no gene match: 6. Per germline, CDR1 MNHEY and CDR2 SMNVEV (reference sequence).

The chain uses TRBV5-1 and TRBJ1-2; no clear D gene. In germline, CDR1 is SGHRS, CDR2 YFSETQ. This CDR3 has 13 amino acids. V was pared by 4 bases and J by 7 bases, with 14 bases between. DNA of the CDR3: TGCGCCAGCAGCGCCCGGACTGACTCTGGCTACACCTTC. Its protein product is CASSARTDSGYTF.

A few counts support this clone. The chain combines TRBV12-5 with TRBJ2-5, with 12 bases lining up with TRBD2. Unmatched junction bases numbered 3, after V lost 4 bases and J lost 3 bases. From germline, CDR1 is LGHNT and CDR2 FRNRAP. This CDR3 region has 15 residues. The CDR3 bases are TGTGCTAGTGGTTCCGGACTAGCGGGGAAAGAGACCCAGTACTTC. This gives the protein CASGSGLAGKETQYF.

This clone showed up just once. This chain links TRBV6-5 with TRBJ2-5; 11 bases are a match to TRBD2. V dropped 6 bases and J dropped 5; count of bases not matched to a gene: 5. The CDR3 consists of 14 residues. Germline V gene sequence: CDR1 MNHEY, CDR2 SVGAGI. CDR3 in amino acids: CASRSSGGAETQYF. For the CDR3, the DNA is TGTGCCAGCAGGAGTAGCGGGGGGGCTGAGACCCAGTACTTC.

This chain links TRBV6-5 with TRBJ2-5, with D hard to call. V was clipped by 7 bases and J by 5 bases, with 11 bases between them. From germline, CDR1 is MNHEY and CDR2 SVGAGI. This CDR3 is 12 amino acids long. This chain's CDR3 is CASIPGRETQYF. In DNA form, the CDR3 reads TGTGCCAGCATTCCGGGCCGGGAGACCCAGTACTTC.

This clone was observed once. The CDR3 protein is CASSLTGGLSSYEQYF. The CDR3, as DNA: TGTGCCAGCAGTTTGACAGGGGGATTGAGCTCCTACGAGCAGTACTTC. The chain recombines TRBV6-5 with TRBJ2-7; 9 positions agree with TRBD1. Per germline, CDR1 MNHEY and CDR2 SVGAGI. V lost 4 bases to trimming and J lost 0 bases; unmatched junction nucleotides: 7. CDR3 length equals 16 residues.

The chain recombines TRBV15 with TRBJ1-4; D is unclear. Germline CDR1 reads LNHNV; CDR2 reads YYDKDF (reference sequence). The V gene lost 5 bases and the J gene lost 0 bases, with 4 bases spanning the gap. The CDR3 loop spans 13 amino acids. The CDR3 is CATSRATNEKLFF. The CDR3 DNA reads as TGTGCCACCAGCCGTGCAACTAATGAAAAACTGTTTTTT.